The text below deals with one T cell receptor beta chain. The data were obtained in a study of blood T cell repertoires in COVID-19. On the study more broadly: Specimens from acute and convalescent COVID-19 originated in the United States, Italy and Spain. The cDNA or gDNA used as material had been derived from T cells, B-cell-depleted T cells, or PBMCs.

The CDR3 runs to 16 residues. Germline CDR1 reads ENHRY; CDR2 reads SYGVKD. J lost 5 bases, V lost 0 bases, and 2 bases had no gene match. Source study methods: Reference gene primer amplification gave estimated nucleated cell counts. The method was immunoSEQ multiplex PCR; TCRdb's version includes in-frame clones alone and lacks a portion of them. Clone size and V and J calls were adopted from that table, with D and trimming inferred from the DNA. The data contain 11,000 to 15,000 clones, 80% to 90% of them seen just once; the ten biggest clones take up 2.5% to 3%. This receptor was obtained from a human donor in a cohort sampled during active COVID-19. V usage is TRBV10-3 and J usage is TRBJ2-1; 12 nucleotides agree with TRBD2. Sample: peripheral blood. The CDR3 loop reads CAISESASGRDNEQFF. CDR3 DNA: TGTGCCATCAGTGAGTCGGCTAGCGGGAGGGACAATGAGCAGTTCTTC.